This T cell receptor (beta chain) comes out of a study of blood T cell repertoires in COVID-19. V trimming: 0 bases; J trimming: 4 bases; junction bases outside the gene matches: 4. The CDR3 is 15 amino acids. Germline loops: CDR1 MNHEY, CDR2 SVGAGI. Assay: immunoSEQ multiplex PCR; the TCRdb copy retains only in-frame clones and omits some. In the table there are about 130,000 clones, roughly 80% of which are singletons. The receptor was derived from a man in his forties or fifties who had recovered from COVID-19. Sequenced material: PBMCs or T cells enriched from blood (not recorded which). The chain couples TRBV6-5 to TRBJ2-7; 9 nucleotides align to TRBD1. CDR3 bases: TGTGCCAGCAGTTACTCCGGACAGGGGAAATACGAGCAGTACTTC. Translated, it gives CASSYSGQGKYEQYF.